This T cell receptor (beta chain) came from a study of regulatory dendritic cells for organ transplantation. V gave up 5 bases and J gave up 4 bases, with 12 bases separating them. The germline V gene encodes CDR1 PRHDT and CDR2 FYEKMQ (reference sequence). The CDR3 sequence is 14 residues long. Sorted T cells were CFSE-labeled and cultured around 5 days with allogeneic regulatory or mature dendritic cells at 1:10. About this clone itself: As yet, its antigen is unknown.

Generated by immunoSEQ multiplex PCR, the TCRdb table keeps only in-frame clones and is missing some. The table records approximately 22,000 clones, about 85% of them present only once. The clonotype was recovered from a human donor in good health. Sequenced input: naive CD4+ T cells from blood cultured with dendritic cells. Noted subset: CD45RA+ naive T cells. The chain carries TRBV13 and TRBJ2-4, with TRBD1 as a possible D gene (5 bases). CDR3 amino acids: CASSVGALKNIQYF. The CDR3 DNA reads as TGTGCCAGCAGCGTTGGGGCTTTGAAAAACATTCAGTACTTC.